Below, 9 T cell receptor beta chains from the same sample are listed, as sequenced in a study of blood T cell repertoires in COVID-19. Data came from immunoSEQ multiplex PCR; TCRdb stores just in-frame clones and leaves some out. This sample has 250,000 or so clones, with roughly 90% found just once. The sequenced sample consisted of peripheral blood. The receptors here all came from a man between 60 and 75 years old with acute or convalescent COVID-19.

V usage is TRBV3-1 (or the pseudogene TRBV3-2) and J usage is TRBJ2-5; no clear D gene. The germline V gene has CDR1 LGHDT and CDR2 YNNKEL (reference sequence). The ends were cut back, 4 bases at V and 2 bases at J, with 14 bases in the middle. This CDR3 comprises 15 residues. The chain's CDR3 is CASSRLTARQETQYF. CDR3 DNA sequence: TGTGCCAGCAGCCGCCTGACTGCGCGGCAAGAGACCCAGTACTTC.

This chain joins TRBV6-5 and TRBJ2-7; D may be TRBD1 (6 bases). The CDR3 runs to 12 residues. V lost 7 bases to trimming and J lost 3 bases, with 10 bases between them. Germline CDR1 MNHEY, CDR2 SVGAGI. The CDR3 DNA reads as TGTGCCAGCACCGGGACAAACTACGAGCAGTACTTC. Translation: CASTGTNYEQYF.

This chain links TRBV19 with TRBJ2-1; 7 positions agree with TRBD1. V was pared by 0 bases and J by 4 bases, with 3 bases of the junction left unmatched. CDR1 is LNHDA, CDR2 SQIVND, per germline (reference sequence). The CDR3 is 15 amino acids. CDR3 sequence reads: CASSIEDRSYNEQFF. DNA of the CDR3: TGTGCCAGTAGTATAGAGGACAGGTCTTACAATGAGCAGTTCTTC. Using reference TRBV19 and TRBJ2-1 for the parts outside the CDR3, the full variable domain is DGGITQSPKYLFRKEGQNVTLSCEQNLNHDAMYWYRQDPGQGLRLIYYSQIVNDFQKGDIAEGYSVSREKKESFPLTVTSAQKNPTAFYLCASSIEDRSYNEQFFGPGTRLTVL.

This clone was seen more than once but under ten times. This chain connects TRBV7-3 to TRBJ2-5; TRBD2 aligns across 7 bases. The V gene end was trimmed by 5 bases and the J gene end by 5 bases; junction bases not matched to a gene: 5. This CDR3 has 13 amino acids. Germline values: CDR1 SGHTA, CDR2 FQGTGA. The CDR3 region has the DNA TGTGCCAGCAGCGCCGGGACTACGGAGACCCAGTACTTC. Its translation: CASSAGTTETQYF.

The chain carries TRBV15 and TRBJ2-7, with 7 bases fitting TRBD1. The V gene's germline CDR1 is LNHNV and CDR2 YYDKDF (reference sequence). The CDR3 runs to 14 residues. Germline trimming cut 5 bases from V and 0 bases from J; bases unmatched to any gene: 4. DNA for the CDR3: TGTGCCACCAGCCGGGGACAGCTCTCCTACGAGCAGTACTTC. It is translated as CATSRGQLSYEQYF.

The V gene is TRBV11-3, the J gene TRBJ2-7; a weak D match, TRBD1 (6 bases). Germline V lookup: CDR1 SGHNT, CDR2 YENEEA. The CDR3 has 15 amino acids. The ends were cut back, 5 bases at V and 4 bases at J, with 18 bases in the middle. The CDR3 DNA is TGTGCCAGCAGCGAATCTCAGGGGAGTTTTTACGAGCAGTACTTC. Its translation: CASSESQGSFYEQYF.

This clone appeared a few times. This chain joins TRBV30 and TRBJ1-5, with D unresolved. The V end lost 2 bases, the J end lost 1 base, and 3 bases lay between the germline ends. This CDR3 spans 12 amino acids. Germline CDR1 and CDR2: GTSNPN and SVGIG (reference sequence). DNA of the CDR3: TGTGCCTGGAGTAGCAGCAATCAGCCCCAGCATTTT. This gives the protein CAWSSSNQPQHF.

The chain couples TRBV5-5 to TRBJ1-1; D possibly corresponds to TRBD1 (6 bases). Looked up from germline, CDR1 is SGHKS and CDR2 is YYEKEE (reference sequence). V was shortened by 2 bases and J by 5 bases, with 16 bases between the two germline ends. The CDR3 length is 15 residues. CDR3 protein: CASSLQGTGWTEAFF. The CDR3 nucleotides read TGTGCCAGCAGCTTACAGGGTACGGGATGGACTGAAGCTTTCTTT.

The chain links TRBV7-8 to TRBJ1-5; a weak D match, TRBD1 (6 bases). The CDR3 has 18 residues. V lost 5 bases to trimming and J lost 2 bases, with 22 bases between them. Germline V CDR1 and CDR2: SGHVS, FQNEAQ. The chain's CDR3 is CASSPRGSGPGGNQPQHF. CDR3 DNA sequence: TGTGCCAGCAGCCCCAGGGGCTCAGGGCCTGGAGGCAATCAGCCCCAGCATTTT.